A selection of T cell receptor beta chains follows, all from one sample in a study of cytomegalovirus exposure and HLA in healthy donors. Profiling relied on immunoSEQ multiplex PCR, and the TCRdb table lists in-frame clones only, not all of them. The data show roughly 73,000 clones, with approximately 95% seen just once and 1.5% to 1.7% held by the top ten. The sequenced sample consisted of PBMCs. These receptors were taken from a man aged 18 to 30 in good health and CMV-seropositive. The CDR3 runs from the conserved cysteine through the conserved F or W. The D gene is left open where the match is weak. The size entry is marked missing in some rows and otherwise reads once, few, many or a size class.

v_gene: TRBV18; d_gene: .; abundance: .; j_gene: TRBJ2-1; CDR3aa: CASGQSQGNEQFF; CDR3nt: TGTGCCAGCGGACAGTCCCAGGGCAATGAGCAGTTCTTC
v_gene: TRBV4-1; d_gene: .; abundance: .; j_gene: TRBJ1-2; CDR3aa: CASSQDYGRNYGYTF; CDR3nt: TGCGCCAGCAGCCAAGACTACGGGAGGAACTATGGCTACACCTTC
v_gene: TRBV28; d_gene: .; abundance: .; j_gene: TRBJ1-2; CDR3aa: CASSPQATRYGYTF; CDR3nt: TGTGCCAGCAGTCCCCAGGCGACACGCTATGGCTACACCTTC
v_gene: TRBV11-3; d_gene: .; abundance: .; j_gene: TRBJ2-2; CDR3aa: CASSLGGLGARTGELFF; CDR3nt: TGTGCCAGCAGCTTAGGAGGTCTGGGGGCGAGGACCGGGGAGCTGTTTTTT
v_gene: TRBV25-1; d_gene: TRBD1; abundance: .; j_gene: TRBJ2-7; CDR3aa: CASSMDRSYEQYF; CDR3nt: TGTGCCAGCAGCATGGACAGGTCCTACGAGCAGTACTTC
v_gene: TRBV5-6; d_gene: TRBD2; abundance: .; j_gene: TRBJ2-1; CDR3aa: CASSFGLASDNEQFF; CDR3nt: TGTGCCAGCAGCTTCGGACTAGCGAGTGACAATGAGCAGTTCTTC
v_gene: TRBV7-9; d_gene: .; abundance: .; j_gene: TRBJ1-1; CDR3aa: CASSGGIEAFF; CDR3nt: TGTGCCAGCAGCGGCGGTATAGAAGCTTTCTTT
v_gene: TRBV6-5; d_gene: .; abundance: .; j_gene: TRBJ2-7; CDR3aa: CASSSTRGTYEQYF; CDR3nt: TGTGCCAGCAGTTCGACCAGGGGAACCTACGAGCAGTACTTC
v_gene: TRBV28; d_gene: TRBD1; abundance: .; j_gene: TRBJ1-2; CDR3aa: CASSLSQGAKGYTF; CDR3nt: TGTGCCAGCAGTTTATCACAGGGGGCGAAGGGCTACACCTTC
v_gene: TRBV10-3; d_gene: TRBD2; abundance: .; j_gene: TRBJ2-7; CDR3aa: CATGSGPAYEQYF; CDR3nt: TGTGCCACCGGTAGCGGGCCAGCCTACGAGCAGTACTTC
v_gene: TRBV25-1; d_gene: TRBD1; abundance: .; j_gene: TRBJ1-1; CDR3aa: CASSRDRASEAFF; CDR3nt: TGTGCCAGCAGCCGGGACAGGGCGTCTGAAGCTTTCTTT
v_gene: TRBV5-1; d_gene: .; abundance: .; j_gene: TRBJ2-1; CDR3aa: CASSLQSDNEQFF; CDR3nt: TGCGCCAGCAGCTTACAGTCTGACAATGAGCAGTTCTTC
v_gene: TRBV30; d_gene: .; abundance: .; j_gene: TRBJ2-1; CDR3aa: CAWSRSDEQFF; CDR3nt: TGTGCCTGGAGTCGTTCTGATGAGCAGTTCTTC
v_gene: TRBV18; d_gene: .; abundance: .; j_gene: TRBJ2-2; CDR3aa: CASSPQGPGTGELFF; CDR3nt: TGTGCCAGCTCACCACAGGGGCCCGGGACCGGGGAGCTGTTTTTT
v_gene: TRBV28; d_gene: TRBD2; abundance: .; j_gene: TRBJ2-1; CDR3aa: CASSYWTSGYNEQFF; CDR3nt: TGTGCCAGCAGTTATTGGACTAGCGGTTACAATGAGCAGTTCTTC
v_gene: TRBV19; d_gene: .; abundance: .; j_gene: TRBJ2-7; CDR3aa: CASSILGTAVEQYF; CDR3nt: TGTGCCAGTAGTATTTTGGGTACAGCTGTCGAGCAGTACTTC
v_gene: TRBV10-1; d_gene: .; abundance: .; j_gene: TRBJ1-2; CDR3aa: CASSVDTNYGYTF; CDR3nt: TGCGCCAGCAGTGTGGACACCAACTATGGCTACACCTTC
v_gene: TRBV11-2; d_gene: .; abundance: .; j_gene: TRBJ2-3; CDR3aa: CASSPRTTSSTDTQYF; CDR3nt: TGTGCCAGCAGCCCGAGAACCACTAGTAGCACAGATACGCAGTATTTT
v_gene: TRBV4-1; d_gene: TRBD1; abundance: .; j_gene: TRBJ1-1; CDR3aa: CASSFQGQGGTEAFF; CDR3nt: TGCGCCAGCAGCTTTCAGGGACAGGGTGGAACTGAAGCTTTCTTT
v_gene: TRBV29-1; d_gene: TRBD2; abundance: .; j_gene: TRBJ2-5; CDR3aa: CSVGTSGRWETQYF; CDR3nt: TGCAGCGTTGGAACTAGCGGGAGATGGGAGACCCAGTACTTC
v_gene: TRBV7-8; d_gene: TRBD2; abundance: few; j_gene: TRBJ2-5; CDR3aa: CASSLVPGGLVETQYF; CDR3nt: TGTGCCAGCAGCTTAGTGCCGGGAGGGCTTGTAGAGACCCAGTACTTC
v_gene: TRBV27; d_gene: TRBD1; abundance: .; j_gene: TRBJ2-5; CDR3aa: CASAKTGGGPASTLDF; CDR3nt: TGTGCCAGCGCCAAGACAGGGGGCGGTCCCGCCTCTACCTTGGACTTC
v_gene: TRBV14; d_gene: .; abundance: .; j_gene: TRBJ2-3; CDR3aa: CASSPYRVTDTQYF; CDR3nt: TGTGCCAGCAGCCCCTACCGGGTCACAGATACGCAGTATTTT